This record covers a single TCR beta chain. Using immunoSEQ multiplex PCR, the repertoire was profiled, and TCRdb retains in-frame clones only, with some absent. The sample lists tens of thousands of clones, 88% seen once, with approximately 4.3% in the top ten. This sample is drawn from a study of blood T cell repertoires in COVID-19. Study in general: Nucleic acid was either cDNA or gDNA, and it came from T cells, B-cell-depleted T cells, or PBMCs.

CDR3 size: 14 residues. J lost 0 bases, V lost 6 bases, and 4 bases had no gene match. Germline CDR1 is MNHEY and CDR2 is SMNVEV (reference sequence). The sample consisted of peripheral blood. The J gene is TRBJ1-2, the V gene TRBV27; 7 bases map to TRBD1. This receptor was taken from a man aged 55-75 years with acute or convalescent COVID-19. CDR3 sequence reads: CASRGQRANYGYTF. CDR3 nucleotide sequence: TGTGCCAGCAGGGGACAGCGAGCTAACTATGGCTACACCTTC.